Listed here are 10 T cell receptor beta chains from one sample, sequenced in a study of blood T cell repertoires in COVID-19. Generated by immunoSEQ multiplex PCR, the TCRdb table keeps only in-frame clones and is missing some. The sample has hundreds of thousands of clones, about 85% seen once; the top ten hold around 3%. The sequencing sample was made of PBMCs or T cells enriched from blood (not recorded which). All receptors come from a woman between 50 and 59 years old who had recovered from COVID-19.

The rearrangement links TRBV6-5 to TRBJ1-5, with 8 bases lining up with TRBD1. The CDR3 is 15 amino acids. The germline V gene has CDR1 MNHEY and CDR2 SVGAGI. V lost 4 bases, J lost 7 bases, and 9 bases stayed unmatched. CDR3 nucleotide sequence: TGTGCCAGCAGTTCCGGACAGGGTACGGGACAGCCCCAGCATTTT. Its translation is CASSSGQGTGQPQHF.

The V call is TRBV11-2, the J call TRBJ2-7, with TRBD1 identical over 8 bases. This CDR3 contains 14 residues. Germline loops: CDR1 SGHAT, CDR2 FQNNGV. Trimming took 11 bases from V and 5 from J; bases not matched to a gene: 14. Here the CDR3 reads CASQRRQGRHEQYF. Written as DNA, the CDR3 is TGTGCCTCCCAAAGAAGACAGGGGCGACACGAGCAGTACTTC.

The gene calls are TRBV27 and TRBJ2-2, with D possibly matching TRBD1 (6 bases). The V end was cut by 5 bases, the J end by 5 bases, with 18 bases between. The CDR3 spans 16 residues. From germline, CDR1 is MNHEY and CDR2 SMNVEV (reference sequence). In DNA form, the CDR3 reads TGTGCCAGCAGTCCCCCCCCCGGGACACCGACCGGGGAGCTGTTTTTT. It codes for CASSPPPGTPTGELFF.

This clone has more than one count but fewer than ten. The chain links TRBV2 to TRBJ1-2, with D possibly matching TRBD1 (5 bases). CDR3 length: 14 residues. Trimming took 1 base from V and 3 from J, leaving 9 bases between them. Germline V gene data show CDR1 as SNHLY and CDR2 as FYNNEI. CDR3 amino acids: CASSEGGADYGYTF. Here the CDR3 DNA reads TGTGCCAGCAGTGAAGGGGGCGCAGACTATGGCTACACCTTC. The full variable domain, with the rest looked up from reference TRBV2 and TRBJ1-2, is EPEVTQTPSHQVTQMGQEVILRCVPISNHLYFYWYRQILGQKVEFLVSFYNNEISEKSEIFDDQFSVERPDGSNFTLKIRSTKLEDSAMYFCASSEGGADYGYTFGSGTRLTVV.

The chain couples TRBV6-5 to TRBJ2-7; possible D gene TRBD1, 6 bases. V was clipped by 6 bases and J by 2 bases, with 14 bases between them. The length of the CDR3 is 14 residues. The germline V gene has CDR1 MNHEY and CDR2 SVGAGI. CDR3 residues: CASSLRDTPYEQYF. CDR3 DNA sequence: TGTGCCAGCAGCCTCCGGGACACCCCCTACGAGCAGTACTTC.

This clone was counted once. The chain employs TRBV5-6 and TRBJ1-1, with 8 bases matching TRBD1. The CDR3 loop spans 12 amino acids. Germline CDR1 is SGHDT and CDR2 is YYEEEE. V lost 5 bases, J lost 7 bases, and 4 bases stayed unmatched. The CDR3 is CASSSTGVEAFF. The CDR3 coding sequence is TGTGCCAGCAGTTCGACAGGGGTTGAAGCTTTCTTT. Variable domain in full (rest from reference TRBV5-6 and TRBJ1-1): DAGVTQSPTHLIKTRGQQVTLRCSPKSGHDTVSWYQQALGQGPQFIFQYYEEEERQRGNFPDRFSGHQFPNYSSELNVNALLLGDSALYLCASSSTGVEAFFGQGTRLTVV.

V gene TRBV11-3 combines with J gene TRBJ2-5; a possible D gene is TRBD1 (6 bases). CDR1 SGHNT and CDR2 YENEEA come from the germline V gene. The V and J ends lost 2 bases and 5 bases respectively, with 9 bases between them. The CDR3 consists of 13 residues. The CDR3 sequence: CASSLNRAETQYF. CDR3 in DNA: TGTGCCAGCAGCTTAAACAGGGCGGAGACCCAGTACTTC.

In regard to this clone: In the same sample, other DNA sequences code for this CDR3. This chain joins TRBV24-1 and TRBJ2-3; unclear D gene. The V gene's germline CDR1 is KGHDR and CDR2 SFDVKD. V lost 3 bases and J 1 base, leaving 7 bases between the germline ends. The CDR3 is made up of 14 amino acids. DNA for the CDR3: TGTGCCACCAGTGATCCTCGGGGCACAGATACGCAGTATTTT. Protein: CATSDPRGTDTQYF.

This clone was counted only a few times. The CDR3 bases are TGTGCCAGCAGTCCCAATTACAAGATAAATCAGCCCCAGCATTTT. Protein: CASSPNYKINQPQHF. The chain recombines TRBV28 with TRBJ1-5, with D uncertain. This CDR3 spans 15 amino acids. Per the germline V gene, CDR1 is MDHEN and CDR2 is SYDVKM. Trimming shortened V by 5 bases and J by 4 bases, and 15 bases separated the two germline ends. Full variable domain (missing parts from reference TRBV28 and TRBJ1-5): DVKVTQSSRYLVKRTGEKVFLECVQDMDHENMFWYRQDPGLGLRLIYFSYDVKMKEKGDIPEGYSVSREKKERFSLILESASTNQTSMYLCASSPNYKINQPQHFGDGTRLSIL.

This sequence joins TRBV6-2 or TRBV6-3 and TRBJ1-6; weak D call: TRBD1 (5 bases). This CDR3 is built from 14 residues. Germline V gives CDR1 MNHEY, CDR2 SVGEGT. Trimming cost V 3 bases and J 10 bases, with 13 bases left between them. The CDR3 region has the DNA TGTGCCAGCAGTTATCAGCAGGGAGGCTCACCCCTCCACTTT. It is translated as CASSYQQGGSPLHF.